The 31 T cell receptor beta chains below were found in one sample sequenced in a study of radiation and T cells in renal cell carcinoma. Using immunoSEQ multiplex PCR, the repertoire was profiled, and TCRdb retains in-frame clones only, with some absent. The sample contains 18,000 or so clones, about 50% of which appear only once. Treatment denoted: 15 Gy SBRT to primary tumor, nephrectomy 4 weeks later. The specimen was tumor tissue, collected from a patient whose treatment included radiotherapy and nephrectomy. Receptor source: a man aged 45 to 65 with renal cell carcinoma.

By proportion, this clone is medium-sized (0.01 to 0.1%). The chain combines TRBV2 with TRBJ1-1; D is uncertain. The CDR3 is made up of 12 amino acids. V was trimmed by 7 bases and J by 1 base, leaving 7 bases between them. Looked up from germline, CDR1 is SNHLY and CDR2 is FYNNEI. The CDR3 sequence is CASNTGNTEAFF. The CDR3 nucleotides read TGTGCCAGCAACACGGGGAACACTGAAGCTTTCTTT.

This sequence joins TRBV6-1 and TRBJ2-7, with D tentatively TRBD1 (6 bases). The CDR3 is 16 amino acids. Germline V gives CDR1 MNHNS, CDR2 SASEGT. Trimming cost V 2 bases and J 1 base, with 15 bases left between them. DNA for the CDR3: TGTGCCAGCAGTGAACAGGGGTTCGAGAGGTCCTACGAGCAGTACTTC. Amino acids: CASSEQGFERSYEQYF.

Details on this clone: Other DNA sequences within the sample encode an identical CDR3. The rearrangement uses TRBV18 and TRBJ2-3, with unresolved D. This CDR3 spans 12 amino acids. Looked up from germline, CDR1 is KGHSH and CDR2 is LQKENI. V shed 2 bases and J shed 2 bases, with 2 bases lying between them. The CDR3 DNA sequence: TGTGCCAGCTCACCATCCACAGATACGCAGTATTTT. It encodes CASSPSTDTQYF.

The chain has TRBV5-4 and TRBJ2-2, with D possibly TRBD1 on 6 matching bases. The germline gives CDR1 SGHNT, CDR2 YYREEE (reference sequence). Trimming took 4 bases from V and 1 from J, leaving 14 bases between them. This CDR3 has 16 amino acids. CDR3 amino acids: CASSRAEQGNTGELFF. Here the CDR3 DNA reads TGTGCCAGCAGCCGCGCAGAACAGGGGAACACCGGGGAGCTGTTTTTT.

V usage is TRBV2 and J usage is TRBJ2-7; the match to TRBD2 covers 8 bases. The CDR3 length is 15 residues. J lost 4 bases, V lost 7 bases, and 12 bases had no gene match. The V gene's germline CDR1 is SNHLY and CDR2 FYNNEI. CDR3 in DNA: TGTGCCAGCACCTTACTAGCGGAGGGCGGGTACGAGCAGTACTTC. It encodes CASTLLAEGGYEQYF.

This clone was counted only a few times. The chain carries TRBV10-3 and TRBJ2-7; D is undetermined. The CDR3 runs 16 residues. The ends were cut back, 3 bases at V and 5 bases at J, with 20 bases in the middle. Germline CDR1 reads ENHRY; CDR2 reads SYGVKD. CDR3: CAISDPALEIYHEQYF. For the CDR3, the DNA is TGTGCCATCAGTGACCCCGCATTAGAAATCTACCACGAGCAGTACTTC.

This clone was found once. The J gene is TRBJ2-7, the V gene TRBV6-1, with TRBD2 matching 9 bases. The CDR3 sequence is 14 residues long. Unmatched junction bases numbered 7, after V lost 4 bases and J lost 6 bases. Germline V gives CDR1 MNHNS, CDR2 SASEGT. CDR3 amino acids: CASSVIAGVGEQYF. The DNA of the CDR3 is TGTGCCAGCAGTGTGATAGCGGGAGTAGGCGAGCAGTACTTC.

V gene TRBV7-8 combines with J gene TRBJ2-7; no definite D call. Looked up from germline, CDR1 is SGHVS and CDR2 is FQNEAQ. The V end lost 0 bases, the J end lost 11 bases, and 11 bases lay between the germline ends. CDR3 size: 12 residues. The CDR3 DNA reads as TGTGCCAGCAGCTTAGCGAGGCAAGGAAAGTACTTC. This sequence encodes CASSLARQGKYF.

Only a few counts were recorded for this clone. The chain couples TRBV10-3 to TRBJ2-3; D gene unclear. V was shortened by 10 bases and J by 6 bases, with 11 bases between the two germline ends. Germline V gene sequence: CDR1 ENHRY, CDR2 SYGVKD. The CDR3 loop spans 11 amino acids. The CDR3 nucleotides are TGTGCCACCCAAGCAACTGATACGCAGTATTTT. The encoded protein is CATQATDTQYF.

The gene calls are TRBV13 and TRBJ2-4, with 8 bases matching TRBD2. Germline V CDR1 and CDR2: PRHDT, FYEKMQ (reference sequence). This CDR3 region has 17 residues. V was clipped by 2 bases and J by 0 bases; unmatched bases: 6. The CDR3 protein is CASSLKTAGGAKNIQYF. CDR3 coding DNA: TGTGCCAGCAGCTTAAAGACCGCGGGGGGAGCCAAAAACATTCAGTACTTC.

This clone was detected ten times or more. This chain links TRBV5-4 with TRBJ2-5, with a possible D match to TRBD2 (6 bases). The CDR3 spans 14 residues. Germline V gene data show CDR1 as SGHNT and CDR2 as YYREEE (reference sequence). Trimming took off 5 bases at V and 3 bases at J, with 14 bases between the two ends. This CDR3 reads CASRAGTWEETQYF. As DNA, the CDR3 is TGTGCCAGCAGGGCCGGGACTTGGGAAGAGACCCAGTACTTC.

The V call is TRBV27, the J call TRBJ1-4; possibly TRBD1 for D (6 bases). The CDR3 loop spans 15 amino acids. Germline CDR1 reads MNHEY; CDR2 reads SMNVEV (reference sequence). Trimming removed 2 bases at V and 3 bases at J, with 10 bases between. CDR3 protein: CASSLQGFSNEKLFF. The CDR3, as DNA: TGTGCCAGCAGTTTACAGGGGTTCTCTAATGAAAAACTGTTTTTT.

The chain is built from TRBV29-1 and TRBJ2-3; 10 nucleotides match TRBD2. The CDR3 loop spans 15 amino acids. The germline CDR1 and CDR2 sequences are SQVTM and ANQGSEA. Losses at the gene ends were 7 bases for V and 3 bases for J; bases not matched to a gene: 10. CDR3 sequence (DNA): TGCAGCGCCCCCAGCGGGAGGGGTGAGACAGATACGCAGTATTTT. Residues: CSAPSGRGETDTQYF.

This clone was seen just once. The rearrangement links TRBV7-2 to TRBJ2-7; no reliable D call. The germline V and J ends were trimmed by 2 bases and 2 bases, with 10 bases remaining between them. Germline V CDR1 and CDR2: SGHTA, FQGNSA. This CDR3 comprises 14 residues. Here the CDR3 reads CASSLYPGPYEQYF. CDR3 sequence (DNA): TGTGCCAGCAGCTTATATCCCGGACCCTACGAGCAGTACTTC.

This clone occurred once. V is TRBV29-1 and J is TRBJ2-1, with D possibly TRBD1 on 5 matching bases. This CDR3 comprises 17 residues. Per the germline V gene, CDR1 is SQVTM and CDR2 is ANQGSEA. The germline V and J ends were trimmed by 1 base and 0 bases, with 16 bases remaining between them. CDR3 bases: TGCAGCGTTGAAGGTGTGTTGGGGCGGAGCTCCTACAATGAGCAGTTCTTC. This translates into CSVEGVLGRSSYNEQFF.

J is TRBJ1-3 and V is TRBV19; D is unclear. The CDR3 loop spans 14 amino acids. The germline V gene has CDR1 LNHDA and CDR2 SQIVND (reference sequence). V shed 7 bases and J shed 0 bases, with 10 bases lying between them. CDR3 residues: CASTKASSGNTIYF. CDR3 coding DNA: TGTGCCAGTACCAAGGCCAGCTCTGGAAACACCATATATTTT.

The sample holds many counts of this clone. The CDR3 is CASSVGGKTEAFF. CDR3 DNA sequence: TGTGCCAGTAGTGTGGGAGGGAAGACTGAAGCTTTCTTT. The chain combines TRBV19 with TRBJ1-1; D unresolved. Trimming left V 5 bases short and J 5 bases short, with 12 bases between. Germline CDR1 LNHDA, CDR2 SQIVND (reference sequence). The CDR3 has 13 residues.

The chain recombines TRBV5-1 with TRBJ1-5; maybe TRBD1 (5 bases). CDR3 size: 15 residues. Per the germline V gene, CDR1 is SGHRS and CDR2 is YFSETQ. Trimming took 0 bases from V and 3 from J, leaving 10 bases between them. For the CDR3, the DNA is TGCGCCAGCAGCTTGGGCGGGACGACCAATCAGCCCCAGCATTTT. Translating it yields CASSLGGTTNQPQHF.

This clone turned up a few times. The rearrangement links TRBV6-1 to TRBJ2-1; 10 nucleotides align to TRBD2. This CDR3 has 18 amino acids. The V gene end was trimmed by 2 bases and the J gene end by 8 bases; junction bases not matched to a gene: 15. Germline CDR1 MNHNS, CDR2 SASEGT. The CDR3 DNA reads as TGTGCCAGCAGTGAAAGGCCTAGCGGGAGTTTTGTGGTCGATGAGCAGTTCTTC. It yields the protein CASSERPSGSFVVDEQFF.

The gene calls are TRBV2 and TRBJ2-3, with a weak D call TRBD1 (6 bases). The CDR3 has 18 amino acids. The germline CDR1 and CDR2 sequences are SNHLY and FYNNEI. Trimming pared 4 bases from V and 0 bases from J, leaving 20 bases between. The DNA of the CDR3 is TGTGCCAGCAGTGTTATGGAACAGGGAAGTCTTAGCACAGATACGCAGTATTTT. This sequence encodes CASSVMEQGSLSTDTQYF. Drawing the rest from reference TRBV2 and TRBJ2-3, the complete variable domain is EPEVTQTPSHQVTQMGQEVILRCVPISNHLYFYWYRQILGQKVEFLVSFYNNEISEKSEIFDDQFSVERPDGSNFTLKIRSTKLEDSAMYFCASSVMEQGSLSTDTQYFGPGTRLTVL.

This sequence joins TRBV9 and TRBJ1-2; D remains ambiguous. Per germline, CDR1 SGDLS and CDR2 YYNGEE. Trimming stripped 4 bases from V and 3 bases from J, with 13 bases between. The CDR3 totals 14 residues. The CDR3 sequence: CASSSQENHYGYTF. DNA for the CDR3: TGTGCCAGCAGCTCCCAGGAGAATCACTATGGCTACACCTTC.

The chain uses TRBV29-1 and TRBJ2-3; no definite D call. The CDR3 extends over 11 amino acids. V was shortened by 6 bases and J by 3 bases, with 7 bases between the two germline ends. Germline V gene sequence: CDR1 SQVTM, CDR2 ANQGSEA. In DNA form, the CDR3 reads TGCAGCGTCTCGGAGACAGATACGCAGTATTTT. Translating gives CSVSETDTQYF.

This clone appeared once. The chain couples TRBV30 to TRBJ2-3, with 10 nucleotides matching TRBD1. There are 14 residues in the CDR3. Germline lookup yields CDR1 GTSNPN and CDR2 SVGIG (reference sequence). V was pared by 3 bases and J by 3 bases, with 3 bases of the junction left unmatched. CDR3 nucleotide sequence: TGTGCCTGGAGAGACAGGGGGCTTACAGATACGCAGTATTTT. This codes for CAWRDRGLTDTQYF.

CDR3 loop: CASSPLQGAPDQPQHF. CDR3 nucleotides: TGTGCCAGCTCACCACTACAGGGGGCGCCGGATCAGCCCCAGCATTTT. J is TRBJ1-5 and V is TRBV18; the match to TRBD1 covers 9 bases. This CDR3 spans 16 amino acids. V gave up 1 base and J gave up 5 bases; unmatched junction bases: 6. Looked up from germline, CDR1 is KGHSH and CDR2 is LQKENI.

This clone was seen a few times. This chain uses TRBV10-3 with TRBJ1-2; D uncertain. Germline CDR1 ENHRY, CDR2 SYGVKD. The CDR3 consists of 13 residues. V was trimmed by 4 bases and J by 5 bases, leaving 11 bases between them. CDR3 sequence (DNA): TGTGCCATCAGTGGCAGCGAAGAATATGGCTACACCTTC. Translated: CAISGSEEYGYTF.

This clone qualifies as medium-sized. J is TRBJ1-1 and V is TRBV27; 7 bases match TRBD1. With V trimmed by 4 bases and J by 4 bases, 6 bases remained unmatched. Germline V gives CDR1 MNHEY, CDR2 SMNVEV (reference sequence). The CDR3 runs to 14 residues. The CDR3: CASSWGTGATEAFF. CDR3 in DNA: TGTGCCAGCAGTTGGGGAACAGGGGCCACTGAAGCTTTCTTT.

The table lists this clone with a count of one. Here the CDR3 DNA reads TGTGCCTGGAGCCGGGGCCGAGGGGGCTACACCTTC. This gives the protein CAWSRGRGGYTF. The V call is TRBV30, the J call TRBJ1-2, with TRBD1 as a possible D gene (5 bases). Between the trimmed V and J ends, which lost 3 bases and 8 bases, there was a span of 13 bases. The CDR3 contains 12 residues. CDR1 and CDR2 (germline): GTSNPN, SVGIG (reference sequence). The whole variable domain, remainder taken from reference TRBV30 and TRBJ1-2, is SQTIHQWPATLVQPVGSPLSLECTVEGTSNPNLYWYRQAAGRGLQLLFYSVGIGQISSEVPQNLSASRPQDRQFILSSKKLLLSDSGFYLCAWSRGRGGYTFGSGTRLTVV.

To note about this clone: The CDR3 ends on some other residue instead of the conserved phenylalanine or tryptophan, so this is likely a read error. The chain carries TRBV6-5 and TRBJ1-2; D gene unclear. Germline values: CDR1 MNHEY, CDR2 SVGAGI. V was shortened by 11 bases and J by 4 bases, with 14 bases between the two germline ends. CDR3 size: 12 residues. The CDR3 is CAGRRPGYGYTS. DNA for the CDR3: TGTGCCGGACGACGTCCGGGCTATGGCTACACCTCC.

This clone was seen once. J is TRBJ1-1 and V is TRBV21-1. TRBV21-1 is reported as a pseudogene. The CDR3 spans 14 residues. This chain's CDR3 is CASSILVKHTEAFF. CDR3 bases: TGTGCCAGCAGCATCCTCGTGAAGCACACTGAAGCTTTCTTT.

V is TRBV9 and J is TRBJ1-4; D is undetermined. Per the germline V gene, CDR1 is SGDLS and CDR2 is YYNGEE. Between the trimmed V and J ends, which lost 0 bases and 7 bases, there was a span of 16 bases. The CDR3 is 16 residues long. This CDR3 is CASSVEGDPLGEKLFF. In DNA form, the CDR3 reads TGTGCCAGCAGCGTAGAGGGTGACCCCCTGGGTGAAAAACTGTTTTTT.

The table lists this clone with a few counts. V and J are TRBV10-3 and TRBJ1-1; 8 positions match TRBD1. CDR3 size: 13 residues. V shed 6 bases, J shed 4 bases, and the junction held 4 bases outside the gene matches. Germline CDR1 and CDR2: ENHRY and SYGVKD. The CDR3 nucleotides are TGTGCCATCAGCATTACAGGGGGCACTGAAGCTTTCTTT. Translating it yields CAISITGGTEAFF.